This entry is about one T cell receptor (beta chain). Its antigen is not known. Since a much larger clone is just one base distant, this may be a read error. The CDR3 is 16 residues long. This sample is drawn from a study of blood T cells in healthy people across ages. The study's findings and limits: Across the age range, TCR beta diversity per million T cells fell in a roughly linear way.

Primers used in a second PCR of about 6 to 11 cycles were a sample-barcoded 5' primer and a J-beta primer mix. TCRdb independently ran MiXCR on the 5' RACE reads; one entry per CDR3 protein. The sample holds more than 800,000 distinct CDR3 sequences, 25% to 35% seen once. Donation came from healthy Caucasian individuals in Russia who were aged 6 to 90. Samples each yielded at least 6 micrograms of total RNA. The chain employs TRBV12-3 or TRBV12-4 and TRBJ2-4, with 7 bases lining up with TRBD2. This sequence originates from a woman of 80 years or more in good health. Sequencing was performed on blood. The CDR3 sequence is CVSSFMGRAGQNIQYF. The CDR3 coding sequence is TGTGTCAGCAGTTTCATGGGGAGGGCGGGCCAAAACATTCAGTACTTC.